The 25 T cell receptor beta chains below come from one sample, sequenced in a study of blood T cells in healthy people across ages. Combining a sample-barcoded 5' primer with a J-beta primer mix, a second PCR ran for roughly 6 to 12 cycles. TCRdb itself ran the 5' RACE reads through MiXCR, one entry per CDR3 protein. Of roughly 2 million distinct CDR3 sequences detected, around half appear once; the ten largest clones hold over 2%. Material: blood. Receptor source: a woman between 40 and 50 years old in good health.

Many counts were recorded for this clonotype. One junction end does not reproduce the germline sequence, and a read error may be involved. This chain links TRBV7-2 with TRBJ2-1; D may be TRBD2 (7 bases). Germline-derived CDR1 and CDR2 are SGHTA and FQGNSA. This CDR3 comprises 14 residues. The CDR3 loop is CASSERGGYNEQFF. The CDR3 bases are TGCGCCAGCAGCGAAAGGGGGGGATACAATGAGCAGTTCTTC.

The chain employs TRBV5-1 and TRBJ1-4; tentatively, D is TRBD1 (5 bases). The germline gives CDR1 SGHRS, CDR2 YFSETQ. The V end lost 0 bases, the J end lost 1 base, and 7 bases lay between the germline ends. The CDR3 has 15 residues. The CDR3 region is CASSLEGKTNEKLFF. In DNA, the CDR3 is TGCGCCAGCAGCTTGGAGGGGAAAACTAATGAAAAACTGTTTTTT.

V and J are TRBV6-2 or TRBV6-3 and TRBJ2-4, with TRBD2 identical over 11 bases. Germline V gene data show CDR1 as MNHEY and CDR2 as SVGEGT. CDR3 length: 15 amino acids. V gave up 4 bases and J gave up 7 bases; unmatched junction bases: 6. CDR3 in amino acids: CASSLGTSGANIQYF. The DNA for the CDR3 is TGTGCCAGCAGTTTAGGGACTAGCGGAGCTAACATTCAGTACTTC.

This clonotype was seen ten or more times. The genes are TRBV7-2 and TRBJ2-7; TRBD1 agrees at 7 bases. After removal of 5 bases from V and 6 bases from J, the junction contained 10 bases not matched to a gene. CDR1 is SGHTA, CDR2 FQGNSA, per germline. This CDR3 comprises 14 residues. CDR3 in amino acids: CASSVAQGSGEQYF. CDR3 DNA: TGTGCCAGCAGCGTGGCACAGGGGTCCGGCGAGCAGTACTTC. Full variable domain (remainder filled in from reference TRBV7-2 and TRBJ2-7): GAGVSQSPSNKVTEKGKDVELRCDPISGHTALYWYRQSLGQGLEFLIYFQGNSAPDKSGLPSDRFSAERTGGSVSTLTIQRTQQEDSAVYLCASSVAQGSGEQYFGPGTRLTVT.

This clonotype was detected only a few times. This chain uses TRBV4-3 with TRBJ1-4; D is unclear. CDR1 is LGHNA, CDR2 YSLEER, per germline. V was pared by 0 bases and J by 1 base, with 9 bases between. The CDR3 extends over 16 amino acids. The CDR3 protein is CASSQDPGQTNEKLFF. The CDR3, as DNA: TGCGCCAGCAGCCAAGATCCAGGTCAAACTAATGAAAAACTGTTTTTT.

This clonotype was counted a few times. CDR3 in amino acids: CASLDRGNEKLFF. Here the CDR3 DNA reads TGTGCCAGCCTGGACAGGGGAAATGAAAAACTGTTTTTT. This chain uses TRBV2 with TRBJ1-4, with 9 nucleotides matching TRBD1. Trimming at V came to 8 bases and at J to 5 bases, leaving 3 bases not matched to a gene. The CDR3 has 13 residues. Per the germline V gene, CDR1 is SNHLY and CDR2 is FYNNEI.

The V gene is TRBV2, the J gene TRBJ2-1, with 9 bases lining up with TRBD1. Trimming cost V 8 bases and J 2 bases; bases outside gene matches: 13. The germline CDR1 and CDR2 sequences are SNHLY and FYNNEI. This CDR3 has 17 residues. Written as DNA, the CDR3 is TGTGCCAGCGCGGCTTGGTTGGGACAGGGACCCTACAATGAGCAGTTCTTC. Translated: CASAAWLGQGPYNEQFF.

Points on this clonotype: Its ends do not fully match the called genes, so a read error is possible. CDR3 nucleotide sequence: TGTGCTAGCAGCTTAGCCCAGACAGGGGGCTACAATGAGCAGTTCTTC. Translation: CASSLAQTGGYNEQFF. The chain is built from TRBV7-7 and TRBJ2-1; TRBD1 agrees at 9 bases. Germline V gives CDR1 SSHAT, CDR2 FNYEAQ (reference sequence). The CDR3 loop spans 16 amino acids.

The rearrangement uses TRBV21-1 and TRBJ2-7; the table assigns TRBD2, which was not confirmed against the DNA. TRBV21-1 is recorded as a pseudogene. CDR3 length equals 15 residues. As DNA, the CDR3 is TGTGCCAGCAGCTCGCGGGGGGTTTGCTCCTACGAGCAGTACTTC. Translated, it gives CASSSRGVCSYEQYF.

This clonotype was seen more than once but under ten times. The chain carries TRBV5-1 and TRBJ2-3; TRBD1 aligns across 9 bases. This CDR3 contains 16 residues. The V segment lost 0 bases and the J segment 5 bases; nucleotides outside the gene matches: 7. Germline loops: CDR1 SGHRS, CDR2 YFSETQ. CDR3 amino acids: CASSLAGTGRGDTQYF. The CDR3 DNA is TGCGCCAGCAGCTTGGCCGGGACAGGGAGAGGAGATACGCAGTATTTT.

This clonotype was detected only a few times. CDR3 sequence: CASSDVWGQPQHF. The CDR3 coding sequence is TGTGCCAGCAGTGACGTTTGGGGCCAGCCCCAGCATTTT. The chain carries TRBV6-1 and TRBJ1-5, with a weak D call TRBD1 (5 bases). This CDR3 is built from 13 residues. CDR1 and CDR2 (germline): MNHNS, SASEGT. Trimming removed 3 bases from V and 7 bases from J, with 10 bases in between.

The V gene is TRBV29-1, the J gene TRBJ1-2; unclear D gene. V was shortened by 6 bases and J by 4 bases, with 12 bases between the two germline ends. The CDR3 has 12 amino acids. Germline values: CDR1 SQVTM, CDR2 ANQGSEA. The CDR3 DNA reads TGCAGCGTAGGTTACAGTGCCTATGGCTACACCTTC. Protein: CSVGYSAYGYTF.

This clonotype was counted only a few times. The chain employs TRBV9 and TRBJ2-3; D tentatively reads TRBD1 or TRBD2 (5 bases each). V lost 4 bases and J lost 4, with 19 bases in between. The CDR3 runs to 16 residues. CDR1 is SGDLS and CDR2 is YYNGEE in the germline V gene. The CDR3 is CASSIAVGGIADTQYF. In DNA, the CDR3 is TGTGCCAGCAGCATCGCCGTTGGGGGTATCGCAGATACGCAGTATTTT.

This chain uses TRBV20-1 with TRBJ1-2; the D is unclear. This CDR3 spans 12 amino acids. The germline gives CDR1 DFQATT, CDR2 SNEGSKA (reference sequence). V dropped 6 bases and J dropped 0 bases, with 8 bases sitting between them. The CDR3 sequence is CSAPVANYGYTF. The CDR3 bases are TGCAGTGCCCCGGTAGCTAACTATGGCTACACCTTC.

This clonotype turned up a few times. The chain recombines TRBV20-1 with TRBJ2-7; D is ambiguous. Germline V gene sequence: CDR1 DFQATT, CDR2 SNEGSKA (reference sequence). This CDR3 region has 10 residues. Trimming removed 6 bases from V and 6 bases from J, with 9 bases in between. Here the CDR3 reads CSAHAGEQYF. The DNA for the CDR3 is TGCAGTGCCCACGCCGGCGAGCAGTACTTC.

The V gene is TRBV12-3 or TRBV12-4, the J gene TRBJ2-3; TRBD1 might be the D (6 bases). The ends were cut back, 6 bases at V and 2 bases at J, with 15 bases in the middle. The CDR3 has 15 residues. The CDR3 DNA follows: TGTGCCAGCAGCCTCAAAGTGGGGGCCACAGATACGCAGTATTTT. Amino acids: CASSLKVGATDTQYF.

The rearrangement joins TRBV7-9 to TRBJ2-7; D gene ambiguous. Germline assignment: CDR1 SEHNR and CDR2 FQNEAQ (reference sequence). Trimming took off 1 base at V and 4 bases at J, with 14 bases between the two ends. This CDR3 has 15 residues. The DNA of the CDR3 is TGTGCCAGCAGCTTAGGGGAAGGGTTTGTGTACGAGCAGTACTTC. Translated, it gives CASSLGEGFVYEQYF. The complete variable domain, with remaining parts taken from reference TRBV7-9 and TRBJ2-7, reads DTGVSQNPRHKITKRGQNVTFRCDPISEHNRLYWYRQTLGQGPEFLTYFQNEAQLEKSRLLSDRFSAERPKGSFSTLEIQRTEQGDSAMYLCASSLGEGFVYEQYFGPGTRLTVT.

The V gene is TRBV3-1, the J gene TRBJ1-1; 7 bases fit TRBD1. The CDR3 has 15 residues. The V gene's germline CDR1 is LGHDT and CDR2 YNNKEL (reference sequence). The trim removed 3 bases at V and 1 base at J, leaving 5 bases unmatched. The CDR3 DNA sequence: TGTGCCAGCAGCCATCTGGGACAGAAGAACACTGAAGCTTTCTTT. This gives the protein CASSHLGQKNTEAFF.

V is TRBV25-1 and J is TRBJ2-3, with unresolved D. Germline loops: CDR1 MGHDK, CDR2 SYGVNS. The CDR3 length is 13 residues. Between the trimmed V and J ends, which lost 8 bases and 0 bases, there was a span of 9 bases. In DNA, the CDR3 is TGTGCCAGCCGTACCCGTAGCACAGATACGCAGTATTTT. It is translated as CASRTRSTDTQYF.

This clonotype was detected only a few times. The chain joins TRBV4-1 to TRBJ1-4; weak D call: TRBD1 (5 bases). Germline loops: CDR1 MGHRA, CDR2 YSYEKL. Trimming cost V 2 bases and J 7 bases, with 8 bases left between them. This CDR3 is built from 13 residues. This CDR3 is CASSQMRGEKLFF. For the CDR3, the DNA is TGCGCCAGCAGCCAAATGAGGGGTGAAAAACTGTTTTTT.

The genes are TRBV5-5 and TRBJ1-6, with TRBD1 matching over 9 bases. CDR3 size: 18 residues. Germline V gene sequence: CDR1 SGHKS, CDR2 YYEKEE (reference sequence). Trimming at V came to 4 bases and at J to 7 bases, leaving 15 bases not matched to a gene. CDR3 bases: TGTGCCAGCAGCGTCCGGGACAGGGTAATGGGGGACAATTCACCCCTCCACTTT. Protein: CASSVRDRVMGDNSPLHF.

This chain's CDR3 is CASSLTPAWTGQGIQAEQFF. CDR3 nucleotides: TGTGCCAGCAGCTTAACCCCGGCCTGGACCGGACAGGGAATCCAAGCTGAGCAGTTCTTC. The genes are TRBV7-3 and TRBJ2-1, with TRBD1 matching over 8 bases. The CDR3 consists of 20 residues. Germline V gene lookup returns CDR1 SGHTA and CDR2 FQGTGA. Trimming cost V 0 bases and J 9 bases; bases outside gene matches: 22.

V gene TRBV6-5 combines with J gene TRBJ2-3; D remains ambiguous. Deletions cut 2 bases from V and 10 bases from J, with 22 bases between. CDR1 and CDR2 from the germline V gene are MNHEY and SVGAGI. There are 16 residues in the CDR3. CDR3 nucleotide sequence: TGTGCCAGCAGTTACGGTCGGTCCTCGTCATGGTCGGCGCAGTATTTT. It yields the protein CASSYGRSSSWSAQYF.

CDR3 nucleotides: TGTGCCAGCAGTTTCAGCGGGTCGTTCTACGAGCAGTACTTC. This encodes CASSFSGSFYEQYF. This chain joins TRBV27 and TRBJ2-7, with a possible D match to TRBD2 (6 bases). CDR1 and CDR2 (germline): MNHEY, SMNVEV (reference sequence). The V end lost 3 bases, the J end lost 3 bases, and 12 bases lay between the germline ends. CDR3 length: 14 residues.

This rearrangement joins TRBV5-1 to TRBJ2-3, with D perhaps TRBD2 (5 bases). V lost 0 bases and J lost 6, with 17 bases in between. The CDR3 is 16 residues long. In germline, CDR1 is SGHRS, CDR2 YFSETQ. This CDR3 reads CASSLGMLALGDTQYF. The DNA for the CDR3 is TGCGCCAGCAGCTTGGGCATGTTAGCGCTAGGGGATACGCAGTATTTT.